This TCR beta chain was sequenced for a study of T cells in Graves' hyperthyroidism and ophthalmopathy. From RNA transcripts, TCR beta CDR3 regions were amplified. When the TCR CDR3 underwent first-round RT-PCR, the HTBI primer set was used. TCRdb recomputed calls from the multiplex PCR reads with MiXCR, one row per CDR3 protein. The table includes roughly 400,000 distinct CDR3 sequences, 25% detected once. The length of the CDR3 is 13 residues. Germline values: CDR1 WSHSY, CDR2 SAAADI. V was pared by 7 bases and J by 6 bases, with 13 bases between. The receptor's source is a man aged 50-59 years with Graves' hyperthyroidism. The chain has TRBV10-2 and TRBJ1-5; TRBD1 might be the D (6 bases). Sequencing input: blood. CDR3 region: CASMSGESQPQHF. CDR3 in DNA: TGCGCCAGCATGTCAGGGGAAAGTCAGCCCCAGCATTTT.